Listed here are 18 T cell receptor beta chains from one sample, sequenced in a study of blood T cell repertoires in COVID-19. Sequencing used immunoSEQ multiplex PCR; TCRdb keeps in-frame clones, though not all of them. Among 220,000 or so clones listed, 80% were seen once. Sequencing was carried out using peripheral blood. The receptors originated from a woman in her 70s with acute or convalescent COVID-19.

The rearrangement links TRBV5-1 to TRBJ2-1, with D possibly being TRBD1 (6 bases). Trimming stripped 4 bases from V and 2 bases from J, with 10 bases between. This CDR3 comprises 14 residues. The germline gives CDR1 SGHRS, CDR2 YFSETQ. The CDR3 DNA reads as TGCGCCAGCAGCCGGGACATTGCCTACAATGAGCAGTTCTTC. Protein sequence: CASSRDIAYNEQFF.

In nucleotides, the CDR3 is TGCGCCAGCAGCTTCTTGGGGACAGACACTGAAGCTTTCTTT. It is translated as CASSFLGTDTEAFF. V gene TRBV5-1 combines with J gene TRBJ1-1, with 7 bases identical to TRBD1. V gave up 2 bases and J gave up 3 bases; unmatched junction bases: 4. In germline, CDR1 is SGHRS, CDR2 YFSETQ. CDR3 length: 14 amino acids.

The V call is TRBV5-8, the J call TRBJ1-2; maybe TRBD1 (6 bases). The germline V and J ends were trimmed by 4 bases and 8 bases, with 9 bases remaining between them. The CDR3 runs 11 residues. Per the germline V gene, CDR1 is SGHTS and CDR2 is YDEGEE. The CDR3 here is CASSLGGGYTF. The CDR3 DNA follows: TGTGCCAGCAGCCTAGGGGGAGGCTACACCTTC.

This clone was counted a few times. The chain employs TRBV6-5 and TRBJ2-7, with no clear D. CDR1 is MNHEY and CDR2 is SVGAGI in the germline V gene. The germline V and J ends were trimmed by 2 bases and 3 bases, with 8 bases remaining between them. CDR3 size: 13 residues. CDR3 sequence: CASSYRHDYEQYF. DNA for the CDR3: TGTGCCAGCAGTTACAGACATGACTACGAGCAGTACTTC.

The chain employs TRBV7-3 and TRBJ1-1; D possibly corresponds to TRBD1 (6 bases). Germline V gene data show CDR1 as SGHTA and CDR2 as FQGTGA. CDR3 size: 16 residues. V dropped 5 bases and J dropped 4 bases, with 20 bases sitting between them. The CDR3 nucleotides read TGTGCCAGCAGCCAGGCCAGGGGCTTTTTGCCCACTGAAGCTTTCTTT. Its translation: CASSQARGFLPTEAFF.

This clone was observed a handful of times. The chain couples TRBV4-1 to TRBJ2-7, with TRBD2 identical over 11 bases. V lost 2 bases, J lost 0 bases, and 0 bases stayed unmatched. The CDR3 runs 15 residues. Germline CDR1 is MGHRA and CDR2 is YSYEKL. DNA for the CDR3: TGCGCCAGCAGCCAAACTAGCGGGAGCTCCTACGAGCAGTACTTC. Its protein is CASSQTSGSSYEQYF.

A few counts support this clone. V is TRBV3-1 (or the pseudogene TRBV3-2) and J is TRBJ1-1; 12 nucleotides align to TRBD1. This CDR3 is built from 15 residues. V lost 1 base to trimming and J lost 8 bases; unmatched junction nucleotides: 5. Germline assignment: CDR1 LGHDT and CDR2 YNNKEL (reference sequence). CDR3: CASSQGDRGLLEAFF. CDR3 DNA sequence: TGTGCCAGCAGCCAAGGGGACAGGGGGCTTTTGGAAGCTTTCTTT.

This chain joins TRBV20-1 and TRBJ2-7; D is unresolved. The CDR3 runs 11 residues. Between the trimmed V and J ends, which lost 0 bases and 3 bases, there was a span of 3 bases. The V gene's germline CDR1 is DFQATT and CDR2 SNEGSKA (reference sequence). The CDR3 reads CSARESYEQYF. The CDR3 DNA reads TGCAGTGCTAGAGAGAGCTACGAGCAGTACTTC.

The V call is TRBV7-6, the J call TRBJ1-1; 7 nucleotides line up with TRBD1. Germline CDR1 and CDR2: SGHVS and FNYEAQ. CDR3 length: 15 amino acids. The ends lost 5 bases at V and 4 bases at J; junction bases unmatched: 10. CDR3 region: CASSPGAGGTTEAFF. In nucleotides, the CDR3 is TGTGCCAGCAGCCCCGGGGCAGGGGGGACCACTGAAGCTTTCTTT.

This sequence joins TRBV2 and TRBJ1-1; D might be TRBD1 (5 bases). Germline lookup yields CDR1 SNHLY and CDR2 FYNNEI. The CDR3 totals 14 residues. Trimming removed 8 bases from V and 3 bases from J, with 16 bases in between. CDR3 region: CASRTGHPDTEAFF. CDR3 in DNA: TGTGCCAGCCGCACCGGACACCCCGACACTGAAGCTTTCTTT.

V is TRBV23-1 and J is TRBJ2-7; D ambiguous. TRBV23-1 counts as an open reading frame of uncertain function. Trimming shortened V by 4 bases and J by 4 bases, and 20 bases separated the two germline ends. The CDR3 runs 16 residues. The CDR3 DNA is TGCGCCAGCAGTCCCTGTCAGGATTCGTATTGTTACGAGCAGTACTTC. It specifies CASSPCQDSYCYEQYF.

The chain couples TRBV5-1 to TRBJ2-7; a weak D match, TRBD1 (5 bases). The CDR3 is 15 residues long. V was cut by 2 bases and J by 2 bases, with 14 bases left in between. Germline lookup yields CDR1 SGHRS and CDR2 YFSETQ. The CDR3 DNA follows: TGCGCCAGCAGCTTTGCTCTGGGGCAGCCCTACGAGCAGTACTTC. It codes for CASSFALGQPYEQYF.

This clone was detected ten times or more. The chain links TRBV11-2 to TRBJ2-7; D might be TRBD2 (5 bases). Trimming left V 5 bases short and J 6 bases short, with 20 bases between. The CDR3 has 15 amino acids. Germline assignment: CDR1 SGHAT and CDR2 FQNNGV. The CDR3 spells CASSPARGLGGEQYF. CDR3 nucleotides: TGTGCCAGCAGCCCCGCCCGTGGTTTAGGAGGCGAGCAGTACTTC.

J is TRBJ2-1 and V is TRBV5-1, with 9 bases aligning to TRBD2. V gave up 8 bases and J gave up 6 bases; unmatched junction bases: 12. CDR3 size: 15 residues. Germline V CDR1 and CDR2: SGHRS, YFSETQ. In DNA, the CDR3 is TGCGCCAGTTCCAGGACTAGCGCAAGTTTCAATGAGCAGTTCTTC. Its translation is CASSRTSASFNEQFF. The variable domain in full, completed from reference TRBV5-1 and TRBJ2-1, reads KAGVTQTPRYLIKTRGQQVTLSCSPISGHRSVSWYQQTPGQGLQFLFEYFSETQRNKGNFPGRFSGRQFSNSRSEMNVSTLELGDSALYLCASSRTSASFNEQFFGPGTRLTVL.

V and J are TRBV5-4 and TRBJ2-1; 15 bases line up with TRBD2. After removal of 0 bases from V and 6 bases from J, the junction contained 10 bases not matched to a gene. Germline CDR1 SGHNT, CDR2 YYREEE (reference sequence). The CDR3 runs to 19 residues. The CDR3 spells CASSLGGTSGRLASNEQFF. In DNA, the CDR3 is TGTGCCAGCAGCTTGGGGGGGACTAGCGGGAGGCTAGCCTCCAATGAGCAGTTCTTC.

The rearrangement links TRBV2 to TRBJ1-1; a weak D match, TRBD1 (5 bases). The ends were cut back, 2 bases at V and 7 bases at J, with 14 bases in the middle. CDR1 and CDR2 (germline): SNHLY, FYNNEI. The CDR3 is made up of 14 amino acids. As DNA, the CDR3 is TGTGCCAGCAGTGAACGGGCAGGGTTGATTGAAGCTTTCTTT. Amino acid sequence: CASSERAGLIEAFF.

The chain carries TRBV10-1 and TRBJ1-3, with 8 nucleotides matching TRBD1. The CDR3 spans 14 residues. Germline loops: CDR1 WNHNN, CDR2 SYGVQD (reference sequence). Germline trimming cut 9 bases from V and 6 bases from J; bases unmatched to any gene: 10. The CDR3, as DNA: TGCGCCAGTGGGACAGGTTCTCTGGAAAACACCATATATTTT. Protein product: CASGTGSLENTIYF.

CDR3 sequence reads: CASSLAGQGREKLFF. In nucleotides, the CDR3 is TGCGCCAGCAGCTTGGCGGGACAGGGACGCGAAAAACTGTTTTTT. The chain carries TRBV5-1 and TRBJ1-4; TRBD1 aligns across 9 bases. The CDR3 contains 15 residues. The V gene's germline CDR1 is SGHRS and CDR2 YFSETQ. J gave up 8 bases and V 0 bases, and 5 bases lay outside the gene matches. Full variable domain (remainder filled in from reference TRBV5-1 and TRBJ1-4): KAGVTQTPRYLIKTRGQQVTLSCSPISGHRSVSWYQQTPGQGLQFLFEYFSETQRNKGNFPGRFSGRQFSNSRSEMNVSTLELGDSALYLCASSLAGQGREKLFFGSGTQLSVL.